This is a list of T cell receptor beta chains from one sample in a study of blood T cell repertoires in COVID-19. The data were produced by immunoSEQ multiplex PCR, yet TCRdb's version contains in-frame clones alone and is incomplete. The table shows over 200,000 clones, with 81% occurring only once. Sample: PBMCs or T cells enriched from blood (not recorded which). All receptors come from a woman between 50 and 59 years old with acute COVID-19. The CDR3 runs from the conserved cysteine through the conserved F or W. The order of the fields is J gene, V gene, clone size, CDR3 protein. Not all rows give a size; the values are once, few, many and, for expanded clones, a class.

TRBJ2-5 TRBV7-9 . CASRGTSGETQYF
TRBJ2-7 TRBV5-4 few CASSLGTSFGEQYF
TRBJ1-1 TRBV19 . CASSIQQGSVGRTEAFF
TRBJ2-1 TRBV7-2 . CASSAPGLAGGSYNEQFF
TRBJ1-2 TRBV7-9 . CASSLMGTNVDGYTF
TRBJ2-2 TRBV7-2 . CASSLGTSGRAINTGELFF
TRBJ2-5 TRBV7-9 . CASSSSGSPGETQYF
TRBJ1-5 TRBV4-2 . CASSQDGGGNQPQHF
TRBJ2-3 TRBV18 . CASQRTSGPTDTQYF
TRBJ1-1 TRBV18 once CASSSGTNTEAFF
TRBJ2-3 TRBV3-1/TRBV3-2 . CASSQVTDTQYF
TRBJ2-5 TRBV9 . CASSVGRESGSGETQYF
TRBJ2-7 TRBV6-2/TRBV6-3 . CASSIAGTNYEQYF
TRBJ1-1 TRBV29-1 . CSVGPGMNTEAFF
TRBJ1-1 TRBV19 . CASNRGAEAFF
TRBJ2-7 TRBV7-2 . CASSSRGASLHEQYF
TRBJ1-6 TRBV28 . CASSLGPGQTNSPLHF
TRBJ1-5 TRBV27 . CASSLQVRGSSNQPQHF
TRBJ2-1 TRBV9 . CASSVIGYGNNEQFF
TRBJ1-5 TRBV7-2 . CASSLGTGRFNQPQHF
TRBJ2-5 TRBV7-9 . CASSISGVGETQYF
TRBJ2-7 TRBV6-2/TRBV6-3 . CASSYVQGTYEQYF
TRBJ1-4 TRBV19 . CASSISTGGGLNEKLFF
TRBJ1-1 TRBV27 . CASSNREMNTEAFF
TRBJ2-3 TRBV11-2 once CASSPEVIRGTDTQYF
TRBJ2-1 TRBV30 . CAWGTTTYNEQFF
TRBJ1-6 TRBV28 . CASSTPPSPLHF
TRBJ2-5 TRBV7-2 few CASSLARDRLQETQYF
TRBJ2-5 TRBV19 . CASSIGERRGARETQYF
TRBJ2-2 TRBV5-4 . CASSRQVLTGELFF
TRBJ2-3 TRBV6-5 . CASSNTGPDTQYF